This T cell receptor beta chain was identified in a study of cytomegalovirus exposure and HLA in healthy donors. Study findings and constraints: Per a prior analysis, the majority of TCR beta V segments were productive roughly 87% or roughly 30% of the time. Analysis was carried out at a later point, and it linked a missense DCLRE1C variant to TCR beta V- and J-gene trimming.

V gave up 3 bases and J gave up 1 base; unmatched junction bases: 2. Germline CDR1 reads MGHRA; CDR2 reads YSYEKL. The CDR3 has 15 amino acids. The PCR had 60 Vbeta and 13 Jbeta primers. Assay used: immunoSEQ multiplex PCR; TCRdb lists only in-frame clones, some missing. The sample comprises over 150,000 clones, 80% of which are singletons, and approximately 6.8% rests with the top ten. Worth noting for this clone: Antigen unknown.

Sequencing input: PBMCs. This chain joins TRBV4-1 and TRBJ2-1, with TRBD2 matching 8 bases. The receptor comes from a man aged 30-40 years in good health and CMV-seropositive. The CDR3 here is CASSQTSVSYNEQFF. The CDR3 DNA is TGCGCCAGCAGCCAGACTAGCGTTTCCTACAATGAGCAGTTCTTC.